The T cell receptor beta chain under discussion was sequenced for a study of T cell changes during pregnancy in multiple sclerosis. Only in-frame clones appear in the TCRdb table, and some are missing; sequencing was by immunoSEQ multiplex PCR. The data show 100,000 or so clones, around 90% seen once. Trimming took off 4 bases at V and 5 bases at J, with 12 bases between the two ends. Germline loops: CDR1 MNHEY, CDR2 SVGAGI. The CDR3 extends over 13 amino acids. The table lists this clone with a count of one. Sample: peripheral blood, taken in the second trimester of pregnancy. The rearrangement uses TRBV6-5 and TRBJ2-7; D perhaps matches TRBD1 (5 bases). This TCR came from a female donor with multiple sclerosis, enrolled in a pregnancy study. The DNA of the CDR3 is TGTGCCAGCAGTTGGTCAGGGTTGAACGAGCAGTACTTC. As protein: CASSWSGLNEQYF.